The 2 T cell receptor beta chains in this list originate from one sample, sequenced in a study of blood T cell repertoires in COVID-19. Profiled with immunoSEQ multiplex PCR; TCRdb holds only in-frame clones, not every one. The sample has about 360,000 clones; more than 75% are singletons. Sequenced sample: peripheral blood. These receptors originate from a human donor in a cohort sampled during active COVID-19.

V is TRBV30 and J is TRBJ1-4; 9 bases map to TRBD1. The CDR3 has 15 residues. Germline assignment: CDR1 GTSNPN and CDR2 SVGIG (reference sequence). J lost 8 bases, V lost 1 base, and 8 bases had no gene match. The CDR3 loop reads CAWSGTDRGNEKLFF. The CDR3 nucleotides are TGTGCCTGGAGTGGAACGGACAGGGGAAACGAAAAACTGTTTTTT.

This clone was seen only a few times. This rearrangement joins TRBV19 to TRBJ2-7, with TRBD2 matching 11 bases. V trimming: 5 bases; J trimming: 4 bases; junction bases outside the gene matches: 7. This CDR3 has 15 amino acids. Germline CDR1 is LNHDA and CDR2 is SQIVND (reference sequence). The DNA of the CDR3 is TGTGCCAGTAGTCTTGGGACTAGCGGCCGATACGAGCAGTACTTC. It codes for CASSLGTSGRYEQYF. The whole variable domain, filled in from reference TRBV19 and TRBJ2-7, reads DGGITQSPKYLFRKEGQNVTLSCEQNLNHDAMYWYRQDPGQGLRLIYYSQIVNDFQKGDIAEGYSVSREKKESFPLTVTSAQKNPTAFYLCASSLGTSGRYEQYFGPGTRLTVT.